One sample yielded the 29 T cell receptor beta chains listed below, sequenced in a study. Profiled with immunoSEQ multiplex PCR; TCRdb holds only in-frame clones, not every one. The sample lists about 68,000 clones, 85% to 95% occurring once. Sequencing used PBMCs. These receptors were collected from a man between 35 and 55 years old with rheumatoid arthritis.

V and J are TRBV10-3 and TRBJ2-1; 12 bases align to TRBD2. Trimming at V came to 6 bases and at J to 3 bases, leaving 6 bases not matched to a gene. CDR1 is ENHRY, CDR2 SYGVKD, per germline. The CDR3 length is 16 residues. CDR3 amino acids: CAIRPGTSGFYNEQFF. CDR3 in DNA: TGTGCCATCAGACCCGGGACTAGCGGGTTCTACAATGAGCAGTTCTTC.

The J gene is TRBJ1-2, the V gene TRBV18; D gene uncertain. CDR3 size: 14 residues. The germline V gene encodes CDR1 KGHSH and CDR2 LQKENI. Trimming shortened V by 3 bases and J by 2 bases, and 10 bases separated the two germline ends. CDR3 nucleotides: TGTGCCAGCTCACCGCCGACGGTGAACTATGGCTACACCTTC. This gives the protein CASSPPTVNYGYTF. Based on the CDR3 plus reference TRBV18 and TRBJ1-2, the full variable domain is NAGVMQNPRHLVRRRGQEARLRCSPMKGHSHVYWYRQLPEEGLKFMVYLQKENIIDESGMPKERFSAEFPKEGPSILRIQQVVRGDSAAYFCASSPPTVNYGYTFGSGTRLTVV.

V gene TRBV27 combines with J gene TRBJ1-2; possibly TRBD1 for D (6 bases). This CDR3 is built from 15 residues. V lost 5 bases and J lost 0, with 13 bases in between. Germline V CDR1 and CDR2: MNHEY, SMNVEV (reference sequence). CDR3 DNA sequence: TGTGCCAGCAGTCGACAGGCCCCCCCTAACTATGGCTACACCTTC. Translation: CASSRQAPPNYGYTF.

The CDR3 spells CASSGPETGELFF. CDR3 bases: TGTGCCAGCAGCGGACCTGAGACCGGGGAGCTGTTTTTT. The V call is TRBV13, the J call TRBJ2-2; D is unresolved. The CDR3 contains 13 residues. The V end lost 5 bases, the J end lost 5 bases, and 9 bases lay between the germline ends. The V gene's germline CDR1 is PRHDT and CDR2 FYEKMQ (reference sequence).

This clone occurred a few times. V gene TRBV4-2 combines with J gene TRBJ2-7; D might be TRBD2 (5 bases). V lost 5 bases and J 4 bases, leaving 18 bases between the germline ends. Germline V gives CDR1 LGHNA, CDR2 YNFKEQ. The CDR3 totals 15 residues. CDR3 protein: CASSSSGKSGYEQYF. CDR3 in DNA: TGTGCCAGCAGCTCTTCCGGGAAATCGGGATACGAGCAGTACTTC.

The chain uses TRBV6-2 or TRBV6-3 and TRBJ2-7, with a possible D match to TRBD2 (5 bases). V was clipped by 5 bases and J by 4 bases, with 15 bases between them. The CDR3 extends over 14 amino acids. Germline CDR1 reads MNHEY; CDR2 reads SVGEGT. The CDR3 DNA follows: TGTGCCAGCAGTCGACTATCTTGGGGTTACGAGCAGTACTTC. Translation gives CASSRLSWGYEQYF.

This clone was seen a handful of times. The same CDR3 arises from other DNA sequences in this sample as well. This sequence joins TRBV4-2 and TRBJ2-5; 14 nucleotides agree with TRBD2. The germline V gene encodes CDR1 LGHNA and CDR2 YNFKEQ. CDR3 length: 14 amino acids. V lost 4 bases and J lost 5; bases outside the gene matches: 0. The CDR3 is CASSRTSGGETQYF. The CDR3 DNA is TGTGCCAGCAGCCGGACTAGCGGGGGGGAGACCCAGTACTTC.

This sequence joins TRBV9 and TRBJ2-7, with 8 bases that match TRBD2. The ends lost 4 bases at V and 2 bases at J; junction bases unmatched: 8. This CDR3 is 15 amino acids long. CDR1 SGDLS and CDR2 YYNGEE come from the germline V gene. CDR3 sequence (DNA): TGTGCCAGCAGCTCCGCGGGGGGCCCGACCTACGAGCAGTACTTC. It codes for CASSSAGGPTYEQYF.

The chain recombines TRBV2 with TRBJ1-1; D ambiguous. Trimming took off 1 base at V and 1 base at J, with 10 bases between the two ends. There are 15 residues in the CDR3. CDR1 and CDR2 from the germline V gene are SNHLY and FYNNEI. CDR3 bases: TGTGCCAGCAGTGAAGTTGGGTCGAAGAACACTGAAGCTTTCTTT. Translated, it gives CASSEVGSKNTEAFF.

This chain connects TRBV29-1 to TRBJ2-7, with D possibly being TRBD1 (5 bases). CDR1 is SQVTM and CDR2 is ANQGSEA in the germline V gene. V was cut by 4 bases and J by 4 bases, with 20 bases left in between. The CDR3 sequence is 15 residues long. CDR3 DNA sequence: TGCAGCGTTGCTTACAAAGGGGCAGACCTGTACGAGCAGTACTTC. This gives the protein CSVAYKGADLYEQYF.

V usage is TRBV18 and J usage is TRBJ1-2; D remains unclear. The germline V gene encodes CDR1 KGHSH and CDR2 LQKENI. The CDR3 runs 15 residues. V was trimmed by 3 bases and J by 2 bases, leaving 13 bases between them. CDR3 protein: CASSPRREANYGYTF. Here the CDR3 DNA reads TGTGCCAGCTCACCCCGACGGGAGGCCAACTATGGCTACACCTTC.

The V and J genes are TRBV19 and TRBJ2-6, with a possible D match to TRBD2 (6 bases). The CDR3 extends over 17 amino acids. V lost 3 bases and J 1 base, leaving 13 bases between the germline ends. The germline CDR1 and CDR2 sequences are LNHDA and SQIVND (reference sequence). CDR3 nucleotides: TGTGCCAGTAGTATCCGTGGGGACTCGTCTGGGGCCAACGTCCTGACTTTC. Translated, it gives CASSIRGDSSGANVLTF. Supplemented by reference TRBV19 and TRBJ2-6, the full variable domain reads DGGITQSPKYLFRKEGQNVTLSCEQNLNHDAMYWYRQDPGQGLRLIYYSQIVNDFQKGDIAEGYSVSREKKESFPLTVTSAQKNPTAFYLCASSIRGDSSGANVLTFGAGSRLTVL.

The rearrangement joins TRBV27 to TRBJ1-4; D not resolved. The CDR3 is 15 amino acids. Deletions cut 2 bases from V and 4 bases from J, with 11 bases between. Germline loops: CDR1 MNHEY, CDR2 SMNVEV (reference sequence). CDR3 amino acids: CASSLVGSLNEKLFF. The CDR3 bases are TGTGCCAGCAGTTTAGTGGGCAGCCTTAATGAAAAACTGTTTTTT.

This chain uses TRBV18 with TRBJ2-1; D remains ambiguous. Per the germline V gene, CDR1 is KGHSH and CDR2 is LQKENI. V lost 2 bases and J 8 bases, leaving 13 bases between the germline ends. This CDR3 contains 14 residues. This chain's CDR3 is CASSPRATRDEQFF. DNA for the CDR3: TGTGCCAGCTCACCAAGGGCGACTCGGGATGAGCAGTTCTTC.

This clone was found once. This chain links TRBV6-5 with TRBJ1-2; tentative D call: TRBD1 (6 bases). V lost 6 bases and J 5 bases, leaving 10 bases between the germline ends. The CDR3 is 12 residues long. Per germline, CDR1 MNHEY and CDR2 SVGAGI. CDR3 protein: CASRDSLYGYTF. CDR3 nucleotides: TGTGCCAGCAGGGACAGCTTATATGGCTACACCTTC.

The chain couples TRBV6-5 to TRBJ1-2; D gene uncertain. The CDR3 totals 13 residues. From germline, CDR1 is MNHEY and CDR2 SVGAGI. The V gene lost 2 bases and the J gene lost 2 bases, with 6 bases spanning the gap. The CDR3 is CASSYRQNYGYTF. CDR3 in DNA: TGTGCCAGCAGTTACAGGCAGAACTATGGCTACACCTTC.

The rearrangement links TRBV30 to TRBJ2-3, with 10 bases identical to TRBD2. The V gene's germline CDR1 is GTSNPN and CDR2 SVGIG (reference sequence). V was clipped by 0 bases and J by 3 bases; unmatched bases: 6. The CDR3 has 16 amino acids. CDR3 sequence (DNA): TGTGCCTGGAGTGTGGTAGCGGGGGGAGGGACAGATACGCAGTATTTT. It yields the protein CAWSVVAGGGTDTQYF.

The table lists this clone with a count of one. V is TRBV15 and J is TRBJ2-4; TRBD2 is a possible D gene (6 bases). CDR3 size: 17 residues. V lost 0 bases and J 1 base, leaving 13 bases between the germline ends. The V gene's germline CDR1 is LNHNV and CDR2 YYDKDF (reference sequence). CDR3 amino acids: CATSRDLPGLAKNIQYF. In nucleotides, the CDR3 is TGTGCCACCAGCAGAGACCTACCGGGACTTGCCAAAAACATTCAGTACTTC.

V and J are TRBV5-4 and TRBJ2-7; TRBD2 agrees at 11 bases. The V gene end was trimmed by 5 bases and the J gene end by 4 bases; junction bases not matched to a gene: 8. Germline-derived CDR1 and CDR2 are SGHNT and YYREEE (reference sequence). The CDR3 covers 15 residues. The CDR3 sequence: CASSFTSGSMYEQYF. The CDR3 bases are TGTGCCAGCAGTTTTACTAGCGGGAGTATGTACGAGCAGTACTTC. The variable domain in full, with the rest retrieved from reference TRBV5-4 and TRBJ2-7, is ETGVTQSPTHLIKTRGQQVTLRCSSQSGHNTVSWYQQALGQGPQFIFQYYREEENGRGNFPPRFSGLQFPNYSSELNVNALELDDSALYLCASSFTSGSMYEQYFGPGTRLTVT.

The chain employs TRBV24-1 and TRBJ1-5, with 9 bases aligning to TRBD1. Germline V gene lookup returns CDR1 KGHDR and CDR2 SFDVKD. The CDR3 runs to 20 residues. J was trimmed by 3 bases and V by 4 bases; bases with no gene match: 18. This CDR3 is CATSDFTPIRDRENNQPQHF. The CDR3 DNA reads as TGTGCCACCAGTGACTTCACCCCCATCCGGGACAGGGAAAACAATCAGCCCCAGCATTTT.

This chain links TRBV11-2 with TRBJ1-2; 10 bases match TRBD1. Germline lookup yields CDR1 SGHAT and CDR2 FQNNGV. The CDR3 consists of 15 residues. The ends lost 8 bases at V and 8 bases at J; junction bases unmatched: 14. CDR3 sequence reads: CASHFAGTGDYGYTF. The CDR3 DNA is TGTGCCAGCCATTTTGCCGGGACAGGGGATTACGGCTACACCTTC.

In DNA form, the CDR3 reads TGCGCCAGCAGCTTGGAAGCCCCTAGTGGGACTGAAGCTTTCTTT. Its translation is CASSLEAPSGTEAFF. V usage is TRBV5-1 and J usage is TRBJ1-1; no firm D call. Germline V lookup: CDR1 SGHRS, CDR2 YFSETQ. The CDR3 is made up of 15 amino acids. The germline V and J ends were trimmed by 0 bases and 5 bases, with 14 bases remaining between them.

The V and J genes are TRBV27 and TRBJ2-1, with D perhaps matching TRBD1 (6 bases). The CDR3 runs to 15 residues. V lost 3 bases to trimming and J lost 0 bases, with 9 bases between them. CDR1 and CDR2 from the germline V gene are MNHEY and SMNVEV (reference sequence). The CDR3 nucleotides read TGTGCCAGCAGTTTGGACAGCTTCTCCTACAATGAGCAGTTCTTC. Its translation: CASSLDSFSYNEQFF.

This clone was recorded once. CDR3 protein: CASSLESGGGEQFF. Written as DNA, the CDR3 is TGTGCCAGCAGCTTAGAGAGTGGCGGGGGGGAGCAGTTCTTC. V gene TRBV11-3 combines with J gene TRBJ2-1; 8 positions agree with TRBD2. The germline gives CDR1 SGHNT, CDR2 YENEEA. The CDR3 loop spans 14 amino acids. The junction had 5 bases not matched to a gene; V was cut back by 0 bases and J by 10 bases.

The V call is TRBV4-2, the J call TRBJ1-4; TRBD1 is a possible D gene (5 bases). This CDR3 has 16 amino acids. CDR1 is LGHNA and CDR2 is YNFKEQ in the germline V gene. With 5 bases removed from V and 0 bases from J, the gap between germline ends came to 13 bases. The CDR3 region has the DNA TGTGCCAGCAGCACCCACGGGGCTGCAACTAATGAAAAACTGTTTTTT. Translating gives CASSTHGAATNEKLFF.

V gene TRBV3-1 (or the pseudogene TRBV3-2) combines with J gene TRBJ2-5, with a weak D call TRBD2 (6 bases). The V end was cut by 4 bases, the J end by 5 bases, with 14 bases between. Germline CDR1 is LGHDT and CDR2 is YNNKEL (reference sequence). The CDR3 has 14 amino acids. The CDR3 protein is CASSRRGFGETQYF. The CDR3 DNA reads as TGTGCCAGCAGCCGCCGGGGGTTTGGGGAGACCCAGTACTTC.

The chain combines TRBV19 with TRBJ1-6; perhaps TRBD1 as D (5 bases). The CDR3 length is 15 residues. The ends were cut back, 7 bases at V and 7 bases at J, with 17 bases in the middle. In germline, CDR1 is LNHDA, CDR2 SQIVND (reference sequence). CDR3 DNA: TGTGCCAGTACCGGGCGGGCAGGGAAGAATTCACCCCTCCACTTT. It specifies CASTGRAGKNSPLHF.

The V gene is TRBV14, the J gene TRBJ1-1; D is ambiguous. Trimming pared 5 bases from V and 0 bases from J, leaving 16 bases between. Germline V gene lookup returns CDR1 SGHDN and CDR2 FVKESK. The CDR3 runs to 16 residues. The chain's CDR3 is CASSSQALLMNTEAFF. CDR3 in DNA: TGTGCCAGCAGCTCCCAGGCCCTTCTAATGAACACTGAAGCTTTCTTT. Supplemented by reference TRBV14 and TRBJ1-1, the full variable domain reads EAGVTQFPSHSVIEKGQTVTLRCDPISGHDNLYWYRRVMGKEIKFLLHFVKESKQDESGMPNNRFLAERTGGTYSTLKVQPAELEDSGVYFCASSSQALLMNTEAFFGQGTRLTVV.

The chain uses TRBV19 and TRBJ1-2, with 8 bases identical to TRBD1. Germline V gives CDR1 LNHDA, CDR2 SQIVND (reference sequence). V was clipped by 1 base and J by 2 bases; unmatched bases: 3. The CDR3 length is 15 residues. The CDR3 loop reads CASSIAGGGNYGYTF. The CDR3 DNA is TGTGCCAGTAGTATAGCAGGGGGCGGAAACTATGGCTACACCTTC.